This T cell receptor (beta chain) originates from a study of T cell changes during pregnancy in multiple sclerosis. CDR3 size: 13 residues. The germline V and J ends were trimmed by 0 bases and 4 bases, with 6 bases remaining between them. Germline assignment: CDR1 SNHLY and CDR2 FYNNEI. This table comes from immunoSEQ multiplex PCR, and its TCRdb copy is limited to in-frame clones, with some not included. The sample holds tens of thousands of clones, 75% to 95% seen once. Material: peripheral blood, obtained after pregnancy. This receptor was taken from a female donor in good health, enrolled as a control in a pregnancy study. V and J are TRBV2 and TRBJ1-2, with a possible D match to TRBD1 (5 bases). CDR3 residues: CASSEAQGYGYTF. DNA of the CDR3: TGTGCCAGCAGTGAAGCCCAGGGCTATGGCTACACCTTC.